The 21 T cell receptor beta chains given below trace back to one sample, sequenced in a study of T cell responses to AZD1222 COVID-19 vaccine. Profiling relied on immunoSEQ multiplex PCR, and the TCRdb table lists in-frame clones only, not all of them. This sample carries about 120,000 clones, 70% to 90% of them seen once, and the ten largest clones take around 3.2%. The source material was peripheral blood, sampled on day 0 of AZD1222 vaccination. The origin of the receptors is an adult in good health.

This chain joins TRBV15 and TRBJ2-7; tentative D call: TRBD2 (6 bases). The CDR3 consists of 13 residues. The V end lost 3 bases, the J end lost 5 bases, and 11 bases lay between the germline ends. Germline assignment: CDR1 LNHNV and CDR2 YYDKDF (reference sequence). CDR3: CATSREGGHEQYF. The CDR3 coding sequence is TGTGCCACCAGCAGGGAGGGAGGCCACGAGCAGTACTTC.

This rearrangement joins TRBV2 to TRBJ1-1; possible D gene TRBD1, 6 bases. Germline CDR1 reads SNHLY; CDR2 reads FYNNEI. V was trimmed by 6 bases and J by 4 bases, leaving 12 bases between them. The CDR3 sequence is 13 residues long. CDR3 in amino acids: CASREQGPTEAFF. The DNA for the CDR3 is TGTGCCAGCAGAGAACAGGGTCCCACTGAAGCTTTCTTT.

This clone appeared a single time. This rearrangement joins TRBV6-1 to TRBJ2-7, with D hard to call. The CDR3 loop spans 12 amino acids. Germline V gene sequence: CDR1 MNHNS, CDR2 SASEGT. Trimming left V 3 bases short and J 1 base short, with 4 bases between. The CDR3 protein is CASSEESYEQYF. Here the CDR3 DNA reads TGTGCCAGCAGTGAGGAGTCCTACGAGCAGTACTTC.

The chain combines TRBV19 with TRBJ1-4; D is uncertain. Per germline, CDR1 LNHDA and CDR2 SQIVND (reference sequence). The CDR3 covers 13 residues. V lost 7 bases to trimming and J lost 4 bases, with 10 bases between them. This chain's CDR3 is CASTLRNNEKLFF. CDR3 sequence (DNA): TGTGCCAGTACCCTTAGGAATAATGAAAAACTGTTTTTT.

DNA of the CDR3: TGCGCCAGCAGCCCTAGGGAGGGGTTCGGGTCCATGGGGAACACTGAAGCTTTCTTT. Its translation is CASSPREGFGSMGNTEAFF. The rearrangement links TRBV4-1 to TRBJ1-1; D might be TRBD1 (5 bases). The V gene lost 4 bases and the J gene lost 1 base, with 25 bases spanning the gap. Germline CDR1 reads MGHRA; CDR2 reads YSYEKL. CDR3 size: 19 residues.

For the CDR3, the DNA is TGTGCCAGCAGCTTGGGCCTTACATCTGAAGCTTTCTTT. This codes for CASSLGLTSEAFF. The chain is built from TRBV5-4 and TRBJ1-1; D not resolved. The CDR3 sequence is 13 residues long. The V gene lost 0 bases and the J gene lost 6 bases, with 9 bases spanning the gap. In germline, CDR1 is SGHNT, CDR2 YYREEE (reference sequence). The full variable domain, rest sourced from reference TRBV5-4 and TRBJ1-1, is ETGVTQSPTHLIKTRGQQVTLRCSSQSGHNTVSWYQQALGQGPQFIFQYYREEENGRGNFPPRFSGLQFPNYSSELNVNALELDDSALYLCASSLGLTSEAFFGQGTRLTVV.

V gene TRBV30 combines with J gene TRBJ2-1; tentative D call: TRBD2 (7 bases). CDR1 is GTSNPN and CDR2 is SVGIG in the germline V gene (reference sequence). The CDR3 runs to 16 residues. Between the trimmed V and J ends, which lost 2 bases and 0 bases, there was a span of 14 bases. CDR3 in DNA: TGTGCCTGGAGTCAACAGGGAGGGGGCTCCTACAATGAGCAGTTCTTC. It is translated as CAWSQQGGGSYNEQFF.

The chain carries TRBV18 and TRBJ2-7; D tentatively reads TRBD1 or TRBD2 (5 bases each). The CDR3 has 14 residues. Germline assignment: CDR1 KGHSH and CDR2 LQKENI. The V end lost 5 bases, the J end lost 3 bases, and 14 bases lay between the germline ends. DNA for the CDR3: TGTGCCAGCTCAGGATACGGGACGGTCTACGAGCAGTACTTC. Its protein product is CASSGYGTVYEQYF.

The rearrangement links TRBV18 to TRBJ1-1; 7 bases agree with TRBD1. CDR3 size: 17 residues. CDR1 is KGHSH and CDR2 is LQKENI in the germline V gene. After removal of 1 base from V and 1 base from J, the junction contained 9 bases not matched to a gene. CDR3 bases: TGTGCCAGCTCACCACTCCAGCAGGGGGGTACGAACACTGAAGCTTTCTTT. Translating gives CASSPLQQGGTNTEAFF.

The chain recombines TRBV28 with TRBJ2-7; the match to TRBD2 covers 8 bases. The V gene end was trimmed by 7 bases and the J gene end by 3 bases; junction bases not matched to a gene: 8. The CDR3 extends over 14 amino acids. Germline assignment: CDR1 MDHEN and CDR2 SYDVKM. The CDR3 sequence is CASTAGATVYEQYF. The CDR3 DNA reads as TGTGCCAGCACAGCGGGAGCGACCGTCTACGAGCAGTACTTC.

The rearrangement links TRBV4-2 to TRBJ2-1; 7 nucleotides match TRBD1. CDR3 size: 16 residues. Germline values: CDR1 LGHNA, CDR2 YNFKEQ. Trimming cost V 0 bases and J 9 bases; bases outside gene matches: 11. In DNA, the CDR3 is TGTGCCAGCAGCCAAGATGAGAACAGGGGAAGGGGTGAGCAGTTCTTC. It yields the protein CASSQDENRGRGEQFF.

This clone was seen a handful of times. The chain combines TRBV6-6 with TRBJ1-1, with no clear D. CDR3 length equals 15 residues. The V end lost 2 bases, the J end lost 3 bases, and 13 bases lay between the germline ends. From germline, CDR1 is MNHNY and CDR2 SVGAGI (reference sequence). CDR3 sequence: CASSYRGLVDTEAFF. The DNA for the CDR3 is TGTGCCAGCAGTTACAGAGGACTGGTAGACACTGAAGCTTTCTTT.

The chain employs TRBV24-1 and TRBJ2-5, with D tentatively TRBD1 (6 bases). Germline loops: CDR1 KGHDR, CDR2 SFDVKD. V was trimmed by 0 bases and J by 2 bases, leaving 12 bases between them. This CDR3 has 16 amino acids. The CDR3 sequence: CATSDLQSTGQETQYF. The DNA of the CDR3 is TGTGCCACCAGTGATTTGCAAAGTACAGGGCAAGAGACCCAGTACTTC.

The chain recombines TRBV4-2 with TRBJ1-2; 7 positions match TRBD1. Looked up from germline, CDR1 is LGHNA and CDR2 is YNFKEQ. The CDR3 totals 14 residues. V lost 3 bases, J lost 7 bases, and 8 bases stayed unmatched. The CDR3 sequence: CASSHGTASGGYTF. For the CDR3, the DNA is TGTGCCAGCAGCCACGGGACAGCGTCCGGTGGCTACACCTTC.

Worth noting for this clone: One end of the junction does not line up with germline, which may come from a read error. The chain recombines TRBV5-1 with TRBJ1-2, with a tentative D call TRBD1 (5 bases). CDR1 and CDR2 from the germline V gene are SGHRS and YFSETQ. The CDR3 sequence is 12 residues long. This CDR3 reads CASSLELQGIVF. The CDR3 nucleotides read TGCGCCAGCAGCTTGGAATTGCAGGGCATTGTCTTC.

The J gene is TRBJ2-1, the V gene TRBV7-8, with 9 bases aligning to TRBD1. The germline gives CDR1 SGHVS, CDR2 FQNEAQ. Trimming cost V 5 bases and J 9 bases; bases outside gene matches: 11. CDR3 length: 15 amino acids. CDR3 sequence: CASSRTRTGGAEQFF. The CDR3 DNA reads TGTGCCAGCAGCCGTACCAGAACAGGGGGCGCTGAGCAGTTCTTC.

The genes are TRBV29-1 and TRBJ1-2; D gene ambiguous. This CDR3 has 10 residues. Looked up from germline, CDR1 is SQVTM and CDR2 is ANQGSEA. Trimming left V 5 bases short and J 8 bases short, with 9 bases between. The CDR3 sequence: CSVLPQGYTF. DNA for the CDR3: TGCAGCGTTCTCCCTCAGGGCTACACCTTC.

The V gene is TRBV5-4, the J gene TRBJ1-6; D gene uncertain. The germline V and J ends were trimmed by 1 base and 1 base, with 12 bases remaining between them. The CDR3 length is 17 residues. CDR1 and CDR2 from the germline V gene are SGHNT and YYREEE (reference sequence). The CDR3 loop is CASSLWITASYNSPLHF. The CDR3 DNA reads as TGTGCCAGCAGCTTGTGGATCACGGCATCCTATAATTCACCCCTCCACTTT.

The gene calls are TRBV7-9 and TRBJ2-1; 7 positions match TRBD1. The V and J ends lost 4 bases and 6 bases, in that order; junction bases with no gene match: 9. This CDR3 contains 15 residues. Germline V CDR1 and CDR2: SEHNR, FQNEAQ (reference sequence). CDR3 loop: CASSSQGTTGNEQFF. In DNA, the CDR3 is TGTGCCAGCAGCTCACAGGGGACCACTGGCAATGAGCAGTTCTTC.

The rearrangement uses TRBV6-5 and TRBJ1-3, with no clear D. The V gene's germline CDR1 is MNHEY and CDR2 SVGAGI. This CDR3 has 13 amino acids. V lost 6 bases and J 0 bases, leaving 6 bases between the germline ends. The CDR3 here is CASRGPSGNTIYF. CDR3 DNA: TGTGCCAGCAGAGGACCCTCTGGAAACACCATATATTTT.

The rearrangement links TRBV14 to TRBJ2-1; 13 nucleotides line up with TRBD2. The CDR3 loop spans 17 amino acids. Losses at the gene ends were 6 bases for V and 8 bases for J; bases not matched to a gene: 13. Germline loops: CDR1 SGHDN, CDR2 FVKESK. The CDR3 reads CASSFGLAGALGDEQFF. The CDR3 DNA is TGTGCCAGCAGTTTTGGACTAGCGGGAGCCCTAGGGGATGAGCAGTTCTTC.